The 24 T cell receptor beta chains below all came from one sample that was sequenced in a study of regulatory T cells in long-lasting Graves disease. The time point was: newly diagnosed GD, antithyroid drugs for less than 3 months. RNA extracted from PBMCs served as the sequencing template. Investigators prepared the TCR beta libraries by applying iRepertoire HTBI primers and Arm-PCR of CDR3 regions. MiXCR, applied by TCRdb to the multiplex PCR reads, yields one record per CDR3 protein. The sample includes 560,000 or so distinct CDR3 sequences, about 15% of them seen just once. The sample was also reused in another study, on T cells in Graves' hyperthyroidism and ophthalmopathy.

Sequencing was performed on peripheral blood mononuclear cells (PBMCs), taken at new diagnosis, from a patient treated with antithyroid drugs. The receptors here all came from a man younger than 35 with Graves disease.

The rearrangement joins TRBV5-1 to TRBJ2-7; TRBD1 is a possible D gene (5 bases). V lost 0 bases to trimming and J lost 5 bases, with 15 bases between them. CDR3 length: 15 residues. Germline V gene data show CDR1 as SGHRS and CDR2 as YFSETQ. CDR3 coding DNA: TGCGCCAGCAGCTTGGCAGTCCAAAGGGGCGACGAGCAGTACTTC. Its protein product is CASSLAVQRGDEQYF.

This clonotype was seen ten or more times. The rearrangement joins TRBV20-1 to TRBJ2-7; TRBD1 might be the D (6 bases). CDR1 and CDR2 (germline): DFQATT, SNEGSKA (reference sequence). The germline V and J ends were trimmed by 7 bases and 2 bases, with 12 bases remaining between them. The CDR3 spans 12 residues. The CDR3 sequence: CSVRTGTYEQYF. CDR3 coding DNA: TGCAGTGTGCGTACAGGGACCTACGAGCAGTACTTC.

This clonotype has ten or more counts. The rearrangement uses TRBV12-3 or TRBV12-4 and TRBJ2-1; tentatively, D is TRBD1 or TRBD2 (5 bases each). V dropped 3 bases and J dropped 9 bases, with 9 bases sitting between them. The CDR3 has 12 residues. The chain's CDR3 is CASSFSGPEQFF. DNA of the CDR3: TGTGCCAGCAGTTTTTCGGGACCTGAGCAGTTCTTC.

This clonotype came up a few times. V usage is TRBV7-3 and J usage is TRBJ2-4; TRBD1 agrees at 10 bases. Unmatched junction bases numbered 6, after V lost 0 bases and J lost 4 bases. CDR1 is SGHTA and CDR2 is FQGTGA in the germline V gene. This CDR3 is built from 17 residues. As DNA, the CDR3 is TGTGCCAGCAGCTTAACGAGGGGGACAGGGGAAAAAAACATTCAGTACTTC. It translates to CASSLTRGTGEKNIQYF.

In this sample, this clonotype turned up many times. The chain uses TRBV20-1 and TRBJ2-5; 7 bases line up with TRBD1. Germline loops: CDR1 DFQATT, CDR2 SNEGSKA (reference sequence). Germline trimming cut 3 bases from V and 4 bases from J; bases unmatched to any gene: 2. The CDR3 is made up of 12 amino acids. DNA for the CDR3: TGCAGTGCTAGGAGGGGGCGAGAGACCCAGTACTTC. Translation gives CSARRGRETQYF.

The chain uses TRBV29-1 and TRBJ1-1; D ambiguous. Trimming pared 6 bases from V and 7 bases from J, leaving 9 bases between. CDR3 length: 10 residues. The germline gives CDR1 SQVTM, CDR2 ANQGSEA. The CDR3 DNA is TGCAGCGTCTCGCGATTTGAAGCTTTCTTT. This encodes CSVSRFEAFF.

This clonotype was seen repeatedly, ten times or more. The rearrangement joins TRBV9 to TRBJ2-1; maybe TRBD1 (5 bases). CDR1 and CDR2 (germline): SGDLS, YYNGEE. The V end lost 0 bases, the J end lost 5 bases, and 9 bases lay between the germline ends. The CDR3 extends over 14 amino acids. The CDR3: CASSVGGAHNEQFF. The DNA for the CDR3 is TGTGCCAGCAGCGTAGGTGGGGCCCACAATGAGCAGTTCTTC.

This sequence joins TRBV4-1 and TRBJ2-1; 10 bases map to TRBD2. Germline CDR1 is MGHRA and CDR2 is YSYEKL. The V and J ends lost 3 bases and 3 bases, in that order; junction bases with no gene match: 8. The CDR3 covers 17 residues. The CDR3 nucleotides are TGCGCCAGCAGCCATTCCTGGACTAGCGGAAACTACAATGAGCAGTTCTTC. It is translated as CASSHSWTSGNYNEQFF.

V usage is TRBV18 and J usage is TRBJ2-1; D uncertain. V lost 3 bases and J 10 bases, leaving 13 bases between the germline ends. Per germline, CDR1 KGHSH and CDR2 LQKENI. The CDR3 is 13 amino acids. The DNA of the CDR3 is TGTGCCAGCTCACCGGGTGGTCCTGGGGAGCAGTTCTTC. Its translation: CASSPGGPGEQFF.

The CDR3 DNA is TGTGCCTGGAGTGTCGGGCAGCCGGGGGCCAACGTCCTGACTTTC. Translated: CAWSVGQPGANVLTF. The rearrangement links TRBV30 to TRBJ2-6; D is unresolved. The CDR3 runs 15 residues. Trimming removed 0 bases from V and 4 bases from J, with 10 bases in between. Germline V gene data show CDR1 as GTSNPN and CDR2 as SVGIG (reference sequence). The whole variable domain, filled in from reference TRBV30 and TRBJ2-6, reads SQTIHQWPATLVQPVGSPLSLECTVEGTSNPNLYWYRQAAGRGLQLLFYSVGIGQISSEVPQNLSASRPQDRQFILSSKKLLLSDSGFYLCAWSVGQPGANVLTFGAGSRLTVL.

This clonotype occurred once. CDR3 DNA: TGTGCCAGCAGTTTCGACTTGGGCAATGAGCAGTTCTTC. Translation: CASSFDLGNEQFF. The V call is TRBV2, the J call TRBJ2-1; D ambiguous. Trimming left V 5 bases short and J 6 bases short, with 11 bases between. Germline loops: CDR1 SNHLY, CDR2 FYNNEI. This CDR3 contains 13 residues.

The chain recombines TRBV5-1 with TRBJ1-1; the D gene is possibly TRBD1 (6 bases). The V gene's germline CDR1 is SGHRS and CDR2 YFSETQ. V lost 4 bases to trimming and J lost 6 bases, with 19 bases between them. This CDR3 region has 15 residues. The CDR3 reads CASSTNTGSGSEAFF. Written as DNA, the CDR3 is TGCGCCAGCAGCACCAATACAGGGAGTGGATCTGAAGCTTTCTTT.

About this clonotype: A much larger clonotype is one base distant, so this may be a read error. The chain uses TRBV6-4 and TRBJ2-1; D perhaps matches TRBD1 (5 bases). V was pared by 5 bases and J by 5 bases, with 10 bases between. The CDR3 covers 13 residues. CDR1 and CDR2 (germline): MRHNA, SNTAGT. DNA for the CDR3: TGTGCCAGCAGTCGACAGACCGACAATGAGCAGTTCTTC. It translates to CASSRQTDNEQFF.

This sequence joins TRBV20-1 and TRBJ1-1; a possible D gene is TRBD1 (5 bases). The CDR3 has 13 amino acids. Trimming pared 6 bases from V and 1 base from J, leaving 12 bases between. Looked up from germline, CDR1 is DFQATT and CDR2 is SNEGSKA (reference sequence). The CDR3 is CSAVGLTNTEAFF. The CDR3, as DNA: TGCAGTGCAGTGGGACTGACGAACACTGAAGCTTTCTTT.

This clonotype was seen a handful of times. The germline gene is not matched at one end of the junction; a read error may be the cause. CDR3 bases: TGTGCCAGCAGCCTGGACAGGGACACTGGAGCTTTCTTT. It encodes CASSLDRDTGAFF. The rearrangement uses TRBV7-2 and TRBJ1-1, with TRBD1 matching 8 bases. This CDR3 spans 13 amino acids. From germline, CDR1 is SGHTA and CDR2 FQGNSA.

The chain couples TRBV19 to TRBJ2-7; possibly TRBD1 for D (5 bases). V lost 2 bases and J lost 2, with 10 bases in between. Germline assignment: CDR1 LNHDA and CDR2 SQIVND (reference sequence). CDR3 length: 14 residues. This chain's CDR3 is CASSIQAGPYEQYF. DNA of the CDR3: TGTGCCAGTAGTATACAGGCAGGGCCCTACGAGCAGTACTTC.

This clonotype turned up a few times. The V gene is TRBV5-1, the J gene TRBJ2-5; the D call may be TRBD1 or TRBD2 (6 bases each). Between the trimmed V and J ends, which lost 1 base and 1 base, there was a span of 11 bases. This CDR3 comprises 15 residues. Germline CDR1 is SGHRS and CDR2 is YFSETQ. The chain's CDR3 is CASSLTGRIQETQYF. In DNA, the CDR3 is TGCGCCAGCAGCTTGACAGGGAGGATCCAAGAGACCCAGTACTTC.

The rearrangement joins TRBV12-3 or TRBV12-4 to TRBJ2-3; no reliable D call. The CDR3 totals 11 residues. V shed 7 bases and J shed 8 bases, with 10 bases lying between them. This chain's CDR3 is CASTSGPTQYF. The CDR3 region has the DNA TGTGCCAGCACCTCCGGGCCTACGCAGTATTTT.

The chain is built from TRBV2 and TRBJ2-2, with no clear D. The V gene lost 1 base and the J gene lost 11 bases, with 8 bases spanning the gap. CDR3 length: 12 amino acids. From germline, CDR1 is SNHLY and CDR2 FYNNEI. The CDR3 loop reads CASSEGGVELFF. CDR3 nucleotides: TGTGCCAGCAGTGAAGGTGGGGTTGAGCTGTTTTTT.

This clonotype has at least ten counts. The chain joins TRBV7-9 to TRBJ2-7; D is uncertain. The CDR3 is 13 residues long. Germline CDR1 SEHNR, CDR2 FQNEAQ (reference sequence). V was cut by 2 bases and J by 5 bases, with 10 bases left in between. CDR3 amino acids: CASSLSTTDEQYF. CDR3 nucleotide sequence: TGTGCCAGCAGCTTAAGTACCACTGACGAGCAGTACTTC.

This clonotype was seen only a few times. The genes are TRBV19 and TRBJ2-1; no definite D call. The CDR3 covers 14 residues. V gave up 6 bases and J gave up 4 bases, with 13 bases separating them. Germline loops: CDR1 LNHDA, CDR2 SQIVND (reference sequence). The CDR3 here is CASRKGRGYNEQFF. CDR3 nucleotides: TGTGCCAGTAGAAAAGGTAGAGGATACAATGAGCAGTTCTTC.

The chain carries TRBV15 and TRBJ1-4; D gene unclear. The germline V and J ends were trimmed by 3 bases and 7 bases, with 15 bases remaining between them. The germline V gene has CDR1 LNHNV and CDR2 YYDKDF (reference sequence). The CDR3 is 15 amino acids. For the CDR3, the DNA is TGTGCCACCAGCAGGGATCGACCCGTTACTGAAAAACTGTTTTTT. Its translation: CATSRDRPVTEKLFF.

The gene calls are TRBV6-1 and TRBJ1-2; D is uncertain. The germline gives CDR1 MNHNS, CDR2 SASEGT. Between the trimmed V and J ends, which lost 8 bases and 6 bases, there was a span of 22 bases. This CDR3 contains 15 residues. The CDR3 loop reads CASGITGHSRNGYTF. The CDR3 DNA reads as TGTGCCAGCGGAATCACCGGCCACTCGAGAAATGGCTACACCTTC.

The CDR3 protein is CASSQDPQGSSYNEQFF. As DNA, the CDR3 is TGCGCCAGCAGCCAAGATCCCCAGGGCAGCTCCTACAATGAGCAGTTCTTC. The chain has TRBV4-1 and TRBJ2-1, with a possible D match to TRBD1 (5 bases). The CDR3 totals 17 residues. The germline CDR1 and CDR2 sequences are MGHRA and YSYEKL. V was cut by 0 bases and J by 0 bases, with 12 bases left in between.